The 22 T cell receptor beta chains below were found in one sample sequenced in a study of T cell responses to AZD1222 COVID-19 vaccine. Data came from immunoSEQ multiplex PCR; TCRdb stores just in-frame clones and leaves some out. The profile shows around 180,000 clones, around 89% of them singletons. This specimen was peripheral blood, taken on day 0 of AZD1222 vaccination. The receptor source for this set is an adult in good health.

V is TRBV28 and J is TRBJ2-5; tentatively, D is TRBD2 (6 bases). V lost 6 bases to trimming and J lost 5 bases, with 7 bases between them. Germline V lookup: CDR1 MDHEN, CDR2 SYDVKM. The CDR3 sequence is 11 residues long. CDR3 region: CASRGGETQYF. DNA of the CDR3: TGTGCCAGCAGGGGGGGTGAGACCCAGTACTTC.

The chain uses TRBV20-1 and TRBJ1-2; possible D gene TRBD1, 5 bases. Germline CDR1 DFQATT, CDR2 SNEGSKA (reference sequence). The CDR3 covers 11 residues. V lost 4 bases and J lost 7, with 10 bases in between. The CDR3 sequence is CSAIDGGGYTF. The CDR3, as DNA: TGCAGTGCTATAGATGGGGGTGGCTACACCTTC.

J is TRBJ2-1 and V is TRBV29-1, with 14 nucleotides matching TRBD2. The CDR3 consists of 12 residues. Germline-derived CDR1 and CDR2 are SQVTM and ANQGSEA. J gave up 10 bases and V 7 bases, and 3 bases lay outside the gene matches. The CDR3 here is CSARTSGREQFF. The CDR3 DNA reads as TGCAGCGCCCGGACTAGCGGGAGGGAGCAGTTCTTC.

The V call is TRBV6-5, the J call TRBJ2-3; TRBD2 aligns across 8 bases. Per germline, CDR1 MNHEY and CDR2 SVGAGI. CDR3 length: 16 amino acids. Trimming cost V 0 bases and J 9 bases; bases outside gene matches: 11. This CDR3 is CASSYSRGGLPATQYF. In nucleotides, the CDR3 is TGTGCCAGCAGTTACTCCCGGGGGGGCCTCCCCGCCACGCAGTATTTT.

The chain uses TRBV3-1 (or the pseudogene TRBV3-2) and TRBJ2-3; D tentatively reads TRBD1 or TRBD2 (5 bases each). Trimming pared 1 base from V and 2 bases from J, leaving 7 bases between. The germline V gene encodes CDR1 LGHDT and CDR2 YNNKEL (reference sequence). The CDR3 is made up of 14 amino acids. The CDR3 bases are TGTGCCAGCAGCCAAGGGGGGATCACAGATACGCAGTATTTT. It specifies CASSQGGITDTQYF.

The DNA of the CDR3 is TGTGCCAGCTCACAGGGACGGATGTCTTCTGCAACTAATGAAAAACTGTTTTTT. This sequence encodes CASSQGRMSSATNEKLFF. The J gene is TRBJ1-4, the V gene TRBV18, with D tentatively TRBD1 (5 bases). Deletions cut 4 bases from V and 0 bases from J, with 18 bases between. CDR1 KGHSH and CDR2 LQKENI come from the germline V gene. The CDR3 totals 18 residues.

The genes are TRBV3-1 (or the pseudogene TRBV3-2) and TRBJ2-1, with TRBD2 matching 9 bases. This CDR3 is built from 17 residues. The V gene's germline CDR1 is LGHDT and CDR2 YNNKEL (reference sequence). The V and J ends lost 0 bases and 9 bases, in that order; junction bases with no gene match: 12. The chain's CDR3 is CASSQDLASGARGEQFF. The CDR3 nucleotides read TGTGCCAGCAGCCAAGATCTCGCTAGCGGGGCCCGAGGTGAGCAGTTCTTC.

This rearrangement joins TRBV9 to TRBJ1-1, with D unclear. This CDR3 has 14 amino acids. Looked up from germline, CDR1 is SGDLS and CDR2 is YYNGEE. V lost 0 bases, J lost 8 bases, and 14 bases lay in between. The CDR3 region has the DNA TGTGCCAGCAGCGTAGTGGAAGGCATAGAGGAAGCTTTCTTT. This sequence encodes CASSVVEGIEEAFF.

The V call is TRBV3-1 (or the pseudogene TRBV3-2), the J call TRBJ1-4, with a tentative D call TRBD1 (5 bases). Trimming took 2 bases from V and 4 from J, leaving 11 bases between them. CDR1 LGHDT and CDR2 YNNKEL come from the germline V gene (reference sequence). The CDR3 contains 15 residues. CDR3 loop: CASSQSDSGNEKLFF. The CDR3 nucleotides are TGTGCCAGCAGCCAATCCGACAGCGGTAATGAAAAACTGTTTTTT.

The chain links TRBV10-3 to TRBJ2-7; TRBD1 matches 7 bases. Per the germline V gene, CDR1 is ENHRY and CDR2 is SYGVKD. The CDR3 length is 15 residues. V shed 6 bases and J 3 bases; nucleotides not matched to a gene: 11. The CDR3 spells CAIRDLTGESYEQYF. The CDR3 DNA reads as TGTGCCATCAGGGACCTAACAGGGGAAAGCTACGAGCAGTACTTC.

The chain uses TRBV28 and TRBJ2-3, with a tentative D call TRBD2 (7 bases). The CDR3 contains 14 residues. Trimming removed 6 bases from V and 2 bases from J, with 12 bases in between. CDR1 is MDHEN, CDR2 SYDVKM, per germline. As DNA, the CDR3 is TGTGCCAGCAGCATAGGGGGGGCCACAGATACGCAGTATTTT. This gives the protein CASSIGGATDTQYF.

This clone was detected ten times or more. The rearrangement links TRBV29-1 to TRBJ1-2, with 8 positions matching TRBD1. The CDR3 sequence is 13 residues long. Trimming cost V 2 bases and J 6 bases; bases outside gene matches: 5. The germline V gene encodes CDR1 SQVTM and CDR2 ANQGSEA. The CDR3 coding sequence is TGCAGCGTTGAATCGGACAGGGCAGATGGCTACACCTTC. Amino acids: CSVESDRADGYTF.

The chain couples TRBV29-1 to TRBJ1-2; perhaps TRBD1 as D (6 bases). The V end lost 5 bases, the J end lost 4 bases, and 11 bases lay between the germline ends. The CDR3 runs to 12 residues. From germline, CDR1 is SQVTM and CDR2 ANQGSEA. Written as DNA, the CDR3 is TGCAGCGTTATCGACAGGTCCTATGGCTACACCTTC. As protein: CSVIDRSYGYTF.

This chain connects TRBV20-1 to TRBJ2-1; TRBD2 matches at 14 bases. The V segment lost 3 bases and the J segment 10 bases; nucleotides outside the gene matches: 8. The CDR3 contains 15 residues. The germline CDR1 and CDR2 sequences are DFQATT and SNEGSKA (reference sequence). In nucleotides, the CDR3 is TGCAGTGCTAGTCCGGGACTAGCGGGAGTACGCGAGCAGTTCTTC. Translated, it gives CSASPGLAGVREQFF.

The genes are TRBV2 and TRBJ2-2, with TRBD1 matching 8 bases. Germline lookup yields CDR1 SNHLY and CDR2 FYNNEI. The CDR3 contains 15 residues. V dropped 5 bases and J dropped 2; count of bases not matched to a gene: 4. The CDR3 region has the DNA TGTGCCAGCAGTTTCGACAGGGGTAACACCGGGGAGCTGTTTTTT. Translating gives CASSFDRGNTGELFF. Together with reference TRBV2 and TRBJ2-2, the CDR3 gives the full variable domain: EPEVTQTPSHQVTQMGQEVILRCVPISNHLYFYWYRQILGQKVEFLVSFYNNEISEKSEIFDDQFSVERPDGSNFTLKIRSTKLEDSAMYFCASSFDRGNTGELFFGEGSRLTVL.

The rearrangement joins TRBV6-5 to TRBJ1-5; the D is unclear. CDR3 length: 14 amino acids. The germline V gene has CDR1 MNHEY and CDR2 SVGAGI. Between the trimmed V and J ends, which lost 2 bases and 2 bases, there was a span of 7 bases. This CDR3 is CASSYRSRNQPQHF. The CDR3 DNA sequence: TGTGCCAGCAGTTACCGGTCCCGCAATCAGCCCCAGCATTTT.

The chain links TRBV19 to TRBJ1-5; D uncertain. Trimming stripped 1 base from V and 4 bases from J, with 5 bases between. The CDR3 is 13 residues long. Germline CDR1 reads LNHDA; CDR2 reads SQIVND (reference sequence). CDR3 region: CASSIAVNQPQHF. The CDR3 DNA sequence: TGTGCCAGTAGTATAGCCGTAAATCAGCCCCAGCATTTT.

The table lists this clone with a count of one. The chain carries TRBV5-4 and TRBJ2-3; 7 bases map to TRBD2. V lost 0 bases and J lost 6; bases outside the gene matches: 1. Germline loops: CDR1 SGHNT, CDR2 YYREEE (reference sequence). CDR3 length: 13 amino acids. CDR3 in DNA: TGTGCCAGCAGCTTGGTCGGGAGGGATACGCAGTATTTT. Residues: CASSLVGRDTQYF.

V and J are TRBV7-2 and TRBJ1-2; 7 bases agree with TRBD1. Germline CDR1 is SGHTA and CDR2 is FQGNSA. The V gene end was trimmed by 5 bases and the J gene end by 8 bases; junction bases not matched to a gene: 8. The CDR3 covers 13 residues. Here the CDR3 reads CASSRDRRLGYTF. In DNA form, the CDR3 reads TGTGCCAGCAGCCGGGACAGACGTCTAGGCTACACCTTC.

The rearrangement uses TRBV12-5 and TRBJ2-3; the match to TRBD2 covers 12 bases. V was clipped by 2 bases and J by 4 bases; unmatched bases: 13. Per germline, CDR1 LGHNT and CDR2 FRNRAP. This CDR3 is built from 19 residues. The CDR3 DNA is TGTGCTAGTGGTTTGACTAGCGGGGGGTCTCTAATAGGGGCAGATACGCAGTATTTT. Translating it yields CASGLTSGGSLIGADTQYF. Together with reference TRBV12-5 and TRBJ2-3, the CDR3 gives the full variable domain: DARVTQTPRHKVTEMGQEVTMRCQPILGHNTVFWYRQTMMQGLELLAYFRNRAPLDDSGMPKDRFSAEMPDATLATLKIQPSEPRDSAVYFCASGLTSGGSLIGADTQYFGPGTRLTVL.

The V and J genes are TRBV30 and TRBJ2-5; D possibly uses TRBD1 or TRBD2 (5 bases each). CDR3 size: 13 residues. Germline values: CDR1 GTSNPN, CDR2 SVGIG (reference sequence). V shed 3 bases and J shed 4 bases, with 12 bases lying between them. CDR3 region: CAWSPGPVETQYF. CDR3 coding DNA: TGTGCCTGGAGCCCGGGACCCGTAGAGACCCAGTACTTC.

The genes are TRBV19 and TRBJ1-5; perhaps TRBD1 as D (5 bases). V gave up 3 bases and J gave up 3 bases, with 9 bases separating them. The germline gives CDR1 LNHDA, CDR2 SQIVND (reference sequence). The CDR3 contains 14 residues. The CDR3 coding sequence is TGTGCCAGTAGTATGGGGCGGGTCAATCAGCCCCAGCATTTT. It codes for CASSMGRVNQPQHF.